The present TCR beta chain was sequenced within a study of tumor-infiltrating lymphocytes in oesophageal squamous cell carcinoma. Each CDR3 protein is one row after TCRdb ran MiXCR on the PCR reads. The sample has 9,000 to 13,000 distinct CDR3 sequences, about 60% seen once. This CDR3 spans 14 amino acids. The J gene is TRBJ2-5, the V gene TRBV12-3 or TRBV12-4; 7 bases match TRBD1. The J call is in doubt because the DNA end fits TRBJ2-7 better. Material: esophageal tumor tissue. This TCR was recovered from a male donor with esophageal squamous cell carcinoma. The CDR3 DNA reads as TGTGCCAGCAGCTCCGGGACAGTCTCCTACGAGCAGTACTTC. It translates to CASSSGTVSYEQYF.